This T cell receptor beta chain was retrieved from a study of T cell responses to AZD1222 COVID-19 vaccine. Clones were sequenced by immunoSEQ multiplex PCR, and TCRdb holds only the in-frame ones, with some missing. The table has 250,000 to 300,000 clones, approximately 94% seen once. The CDR3 sequence is 14 residues long. V dropped 7 bases and J dropped 4; count of bases not matched to a gene: 9. Per the germline V gene, CDR1 is LNHDA and CDR2 is SQIVND (reference sequence). The receptor was isolated from an adult who received the AZD1222 COVID-19 vaccine. Sequenced here: peripheral blood, sampled 28 days after the second AZD1222 dose. V is TRBV19 and J is TRBJ2-7; 8 nucleotides match TRBD1. The CDR3 sequence is CASKPDRGTYEQYF. For the CDR3, the DNA is TGTGCCAGTAAACCCGACAGGGGCACTTACGAGCAGTACTTC.